The 9 T cell receptor beta chains in this list originate from one sample, sequenced in a study of T cells after yellow fever vaccination (dated by TCRdb to the late 2010s). Library generation was performed with 5' RACE. Data came from an Illumina NovaSeq 6000. Using fastp at Q25 and MiXCR, TCRdb reprocessed the public reads and kept productive beta chains. All rows with the same CDR3 protein become a single entry with the most common DNA and genes. The sample table shows about 340,000 distinct CDR3 sequences, and around 12% are seen once. About 3% of the sample goes to the ten largest clones. Explained via the paper, the treatment or condition label denotes: live attenuated yellow fever vaccine strain. The sequencing used CD4+ T cells sorted from PBMCs, collected 15 days after the yellow fever booster vaccination. The receptors derive from a man between 18 and 35 years old who received the YFV17D yellow fever vaccine.

This chain joins TRBV6-1 and TRBJ2-5; D call uncertain. CDR1 is MNHNS, CDR2 SASEGT, per germline. The CDR3 is 14 residues long. Trimming shortened V by 2 bases and J by 3 bases, and 10 bases separated the two germline ends. CDR3 protein: CASSEHGSEETQYF. In DNA, the CDR3 is TGTGCCAGCAGTGAACACGGTTCCGAAGAGACCCAGTACTTC.

Only a few counts were recorded for this clonotype. This chain links TRBV6-2 or TRBV6-3 with TRBJ1-2, with a tentative D call TRBD1 (6 bases). Between the trimmed V and J ends, which lost 8 bases and 8 bases, there was a span of 18 bases. Germline CDR1 MNHEY, CDR2 SVGEGT. This CDR3 is 13 amino acids long. The CDR3 region has the DNA TGTGCCAGCTGCCAGGGGCCCCTCCGGGGCTACACCTTC. This encodes CASCQGPLRGYTF.

This clonotype was seen many times. The CDR3 DNA is TGTGCCATCAGGTACAGAGTCGGGGGCGAGCAGTACTTC. Encoded protein: CAIRYRVGGEQYF. The V gene is TRBV10-3, the J gene TRBJ2-7; weak D call: TRBD2 (6 bases). The V gene's germline CDR1 is ENHRY and CDR2 SYGVKD. CDR3 length: 13 residues. V was pared by 6 bases and J by 6 bases, with 15 bases between.

This clonotype was counted only a few times. The chain employs TRBV4-1 and TRBJ1-5, with D tentatively TRBD1 (6 bases). Germline CDR1 and CDR2: MGHRA and YSYEKL. The CDR3 has 17 amino acids. Trimming pared 2 bases from V and 0 bases from J, leaving 14 bases between. CDR3 nucleotides: TGCGCCAGCAGCCAAACCTCAGGGGTTTATAGCAATCAGCCCCAGCATTTT. This encodes CASSQTSGVYSNQPQHF.

The chain couples TRBV18 to TRBJ1-6; TRBD1 is a possible D gene (5 bases). The CDR3 loop spans 14 amino acids. Germline V gene data show CDR1 as KGHSH and CDR2 as LQKENI. V lost 5 bases and J 7 bases, leaving 12 bases between the germline ends. The CDR3 is CASSVEGTNSPLHF. CDR3 bases: TGTGCCAGCTCAGTGGAGGGGACGAATTCACCCCTCCACTTT.

The rearrangement joins TRBV7-9 to TRBJ2-2, with D possibly TRBD1 on 5 matching bases. Germline V gene data show CDR1 as SEHNR and CDR2 as FQNEAQ (reference sequence). Trimming removed 2 bases from V and 6 bases from J, with 10 bases in between. The CDR3 spans 14 residues. The CDR3 region is CASSLQGVAGELFF. CDR3 DNA sequence: TGTGCCAGCAGCTTACAAGGGGTGGCCGGGGAGCTGTTTTTT.

The chain links TRBV24-1 to TRBJ2-3; D is ambiguous. The CDR3 is made up of 12 amino acids. V was shortened by 4 bases and J by 10 bases, with 11 bases between the two germline ends. Per germline, CDR1 KGHDR and CDR2 SFDVKD. The CDR3 nucleotides are TGTGCCACCAGTGACCCCGCTTCGCCGCAGTATTTT. Residues: CATSDPASPQYF.

The chain recombines TRBV7-3 with TRBJ2-1; D call uncertain. CDR3 length equals 13 residues. The germline gives CDR1 SGHTA, CDR2 FQGTGA. V was trimmed by 2 bases and J by 3 bases, leaving 5 bases between them. CDR3 region: CASSLRDYNEQFF. The DNA for the CDR3 is TGTGCCAGCAGCTTACGTGACTACAATGAGCAGTTCTTC.

This clonotype was recorded a few times. DNA of the CDR3: TGTGCCAGCAGCGCGATCCGAGGGACTGAAGCTTTCTTT. The encoded protein is CASSAIRGTEAFF. V is TRBV9 and J is TRBJ1-1; D is ambiguous. Germline loops: CDR1 SGDLS, CDR2 YYNGEE. The CDR3 has 13 residues. V was trimmed by 3 bases and J by 5 bases, leaving 11 bases between them.